A selection of T cell receptor beta chains follows, all from one sample in a study of blood T cell repertoires in COVID-19. Measured with immunoSEQ multiplex PCR; TCRdb has only the in-frame clones, and not every one. The sample carries about 110,000 clones, about two thirds recorded once. The sequenced material came from peripheral blood. The receptors originated from a woman aged 40 to 50 with acute or convalescent COVID-19. Each CDR3 is given with its conserved first and last residue. Fields, in order: J gene, D gene, clone size, V gene, CDR3 protein, CDR3 DNA. A D gene is named only where the DNA matches it firmly. The size field is filled for only some rows; it gives once, few, many or a size class.

J: TRBJ1-5
D: .
size: few
V: TRBV30
CDR3: CAWSGQSNQPQHF
DNA: TGTGCCTGGAGTGGACAGAGCAATCAGCCCCAGCATTTT

J: TRBJ2-7
D: .
size: .
V: TRBV7-2
CDR3: CASSFSNRSPYEQYF
DNA: TGTGCCAGCAGCTTTAGCAACCGTTCCCCCTACGAGCAGTACTTC

J: TRBJ1-5
D: TRBD1
size: .
V: TRBV28
CDR3: CASKLTGGYSNQPQHF
DNA: TGTGCCAGCAAATTGACAGGGGGGTATAGCAATCAGCCCCAGCATTTT

J: TRBJ2-7
D: TRBD2
size: .
V: TRBV7-9
CDR3: CASSQTSGGAYEQYF
DNA: TGTGCCAGCAGCCAGACTAGCGGGGGGGCTTACGAGCAGTACTTC

J: TRBJ2-5
D: .
size: .
V: TRBV27
CDR3: CASRYQYF
DNA: TGTGCCAGCCGGTACCAGTACTTC

J: TRBJ2-3
D: .
size: .
V: TRBV19
CDR3: CASSIQGTTDTQYF
DNA: TGTGCCAGTAGTATTCAGGGGACCACAGATACGCAGTATTTT

J: TRBJ2-5
D: TRBD1
size: .
V: TRBV6-5
CDR3: CASRPDRGLEETQYF
DNA: TGTGCCAGCAGACCAGACAGGGGGCTGGAAGAGACCCAGTACTTC

J: TRBJ2-1
D: TRBD1
size: .
V: TRBV7-2
CDR3: CASSQMAGGSNEQFF
DNA: TGTGCCAGCAGCCAGATGGCAGGGGGCTCCAATGAGCAGTTCTTC

J: TRBJ2-5
D: .
size: .
V: TRBV7-9
CDR3: CASSPTLGGLETQYF
DNA: TGTGCCAGCAGTCCCACACTCGGAGGACTCGAGACCCAGTACTTC

J: TRBJ2-7
D: TRBD1
size: .
V: TRBV10-3
CDR3: CAISAGTDFYEQYF
DNA: TGTGCCATCAGTGCTGGGACAGACTTCTACGAGCAGTACTTC

J: TRBJ2-7
D: .
size: .
V: TRBV27
CDR3: CASSLSAQSYEQYF
DNA: TGTGCCAGCAGTTTATCTGCCCAGTCTTACGAGCAGTACTTC

J: TRBJ2-5
D: .
size: .
V: TRBV7-2
CDR3: CASSYLQNGVLQETQYF
DNA: TGTGCCAGCAGCTATCTCCAAAACGGGGTGCTCCAAGAGACCCAGTACTTC

J: TRBJ2-3
D: .
size: few
V: TRBV10-3
CDR3: CAISGRLGEADTQYF
DNA: TGTGCCATCAGTGGTAGACTAGGGGAGGCAGATACGCAGTATTTT

J: TRBJ1-6
D: .
size: .
V: TRBV3-1/TRBV3-2
CDR3: CASSPTGKGRSPLHF
DNA: TGTGCCAGCAGCCCAACAGGGAAGGGCCGATCACCCCTCCACTTT

J: TRBJ1-2
D: TRBD1
size: .
V: TRBV5-6
CDR3: CASSLRDRGYYGYTF
DNA: TGTGCCAGCAGCTTGCGGGACAGGGGATACTATGGCTACACCTTC

J: TRBJ1-6
D: TRBD1
size: few
V: TRBV7-3
CDR3: CASSLRGDRANSPLHF
DNA: TGTGCCAGCAGCTTAAGGGGCGACAGGGCGAATTCACCCCTCCACTTT

J: TRBJ2-2
D: .
size: once
V: TRBV5-5
CDR3: CASSLARSEVAGELFF
DNA: TGTGCCAGCAGCTTGGCGCGCTCCGAGGTGGCCGGGGAGCTGTTTTTT

J: TRBJ2-2
D: .
size: once
V: TRBV2
CDR3: CASSDVGNTGELFF
DNA: TGTGCCAGCAGTGATGTCGGGAACACCGGGGAGCTGTTTTTT

J: TRBJ1-5
D: .
size: .
V: TRBV5-8
CDR3: CASSLAGQVDQPQHF
DNA: TGTGCCAGCAGCTTGGCAGGACAAGTGGATCAGCCCCAGCATTTT

J: TRBJ1-2
D: .
size: .
V: TRBV2
CDR3: CASSEGLYGYTF
DNA: TGTGCCAGCAGTGAAGGGCTTTATGGCTACACCTTC

J: TRBJ2-3
D: TRBD1
size: .
V: TRBV11-3
CDR3: CASSPDRGDTQYF
DNA: TGTGCCAGCAGCCCCGACAGGGGGGATACGCAGTATTTT

J: TRBJ2-7
D: .
size: once
V: TRBV5-4
CDR3: CASSLAGDFVYEQYF
DNA: TGTGCCAGCAGCTTGGCGGGGGATTTTGTGTACGAGCAGTACTTC

J: TRBJ1-6
D: .
size: .
V: TRBV5-6
CDR3: CASSRRDSPLHF
DNA: TGTGCCAGCAGCCGGAGAGATTCACCCCTCCACTTT

J: TRBJ1-6
D: TRBD1
size: .
V: TRBV6-5
CDR3: CASSRKSGGDSPLHF
DNA: TGTGCCAGCAGTAGAAAATCAGGGGGAGATTCACCCCTCCACTTT

J: TRBJ1-4
D: .
size: .
V: TRBV18
CDR3: CASSPRGGDEKLFF
DNA: TGTGCCAGCTCACCACGGGGAGGAGACGAAAAACTGTTTTTT

J: TRBJ2-5
D: .
size: .
V: TRBV5-1
CDR3: CASSNLAPDNQETQYF
DNA: TGCGCCAGCAGCAACCTAGCTCCCGATAACCAAGAGACCCAGTACTTC

J: TRBJ2-3
D: TRBD1
size: .
V: TRBV10-3
CDR3: CAISEKGASTDTQYF
DNA: TGTGCCATCAGTGAAAAGGGGGCCAGCACAGATACGCAGTATTTT

J: TRBJ2-2
D: .
size: .
V: TRBV6-1
CDR3: CASSALPHAGNTGELFF
DNA: TGTGCCAGCAGTGCGCTACCCCACGCGGGAAACACCGGGGAGCTGTTTTTT

J: TRBJ2-5
D: TRBD2
size: .
V: TRBV5-1
CDR3: CASSLGTSGFQETQYF
DNA: TGCGCCAGCAGCCTCGGGACTAGCGGCTTCCAAGAGACCCAGTACTTC

J: TRBJ2-7
D: .
size: .
V: TRBV5-1
CDR3: CASSRGTENGYEQYF
DNA: TGCGCCAGCAGCCGGGGGACAGAGAATGGGTACGAGCAGTACTTC

J: TRBJ2-2
D: .
size: .
V: TRBV7-3
CDR3: CASSLGATGELFF
DNA: TGTGCCAGCAGCTTAGGGGCCACCGGGGAGCTGTTTTTT

J: TRBJ1-5
D: .
size: few
V: TRBV18
CDR3: CASSPSGGWNQPQHF
DNA: TGTGCCAGCTCACCGTCGGGGGGCTGGAATCAGCCCCAGCATTTT

J: TRBJ1-6
D: .
size: .
V: TRBV28
CDR3: CAGRDNDYNSPLHF
DNA: TGTGCCGGCCGGGACAACGACTATAATTCACCCCTCCACTTT

J: TRBJ1-1
D: .
size: few
V: TRBV3-1/TRBV3-2
CDR3: CASSKMAGSAEAFF
DNA: TGTGCCAGCAGCAAAATGGCGGGTAGCGCTGAAGCTTTCTTT

J: TRBJ2-7
D: .
size: .
V: TRBV5-8
CDR3: CATADSPYEQYF
DNA: TGTGCCACCGCTGACAGCCCCTACGAGCAGTACTTC

J: TRBJ1-1
D: .
size: .
V: TRBV19
CDR3: CASVRRESEAFF
DNA: TGTGCCAGTGTACGGAGAGAGTCTGAAGCTTTCTTT

J: TRBJ2-1
D: TRBD2
size: .
V: TRBV24-1
CDR3: CATQGAGQYNEQFF
DNA: TGTGCCACCCAGGGAGCGGGGCAATACAATGAGCAGTTCTTC

J: TRBJ1-2
D: TRBD1
size: .
V: TRBV5-6
CDR3: CASIRQGSNGYTF
DNA: TGTGCCAGCATCCGACAGGGGAGCAATGGCTACACCTTC

J: TRBJ2-3
D: .
size: .
V: TRBV6-5
CDR3: CASSSAGTQYF
DNA: TGTGCCAGCAGTTCCGCAGGGACGCAGTATTTT

J: TRBJ2-7
D: .
size: .
V: TRBV28
CDR3: CASVRDLGTYEQYF
DNA: TGTGCCAGCGTCCGGGACTTGGGGACCTACGAGCAGTACTTC

J: TRBJ2-6
D: .
size: once
V: TRBV5-4
CDR3: CASTLISWTESSGANVLTF
DNA: TGTGCCAGCACCCTAATTTCCTGGACAGAAAGCTCTGGGGCCAACGTCCTGACTTTC

J: TRBJ1-1
D: .
size: .
V: TRBV4-2
CDR3: CASSQGGTLNTEAFF
DNA: TGTGCCAGCAGCCAAGGGGGGACTCTGAACACTGAAGCTTTCTTT

J: TRBJ2-3
D: .
size: .
V: TRBV3-1/TRBV3-2
CDR3: CASSQSSGGADTQYF
DNA: TGTGCCAGCAGCCAGTCGTCGGGGGGCGCAGATACGCAGTATTTT

J: TRBJ2-5
D: TRBD2
size: .
V: TRBV29-1
CDR3: CSVVRARGGQETQYF
DNA: TGCAGCGTCGTGCGAGCGCGGGGGGGGCAAGAGACCCAGTACTTC

J: TRBJ2-5
D: TRBD2
size: .
V: TRBV13
CDR3: CASSFTLAAQETQYF
DNA: TGTGCCAGCAGCTTTACACTAGCGGCCCAAGAGACCCAGTACTTC

J: TRBJ1-1
D: TRBD1
size: .
V: TRBV5-6
CDR3: CASSETGGNTEAFF
DNA: TGTGCCAGCAGCGAAACAGGGGGAAACACTGAAGCTTTCTTT

J: TRBJ2-7
D: .
size: .
V: TRBV28
CDR3: CASSFTSTSSYEQYF
DNA: TGTGCCAGCAGTTTCACGTCCACCAGCTCCTACGAGCAGTACTTC